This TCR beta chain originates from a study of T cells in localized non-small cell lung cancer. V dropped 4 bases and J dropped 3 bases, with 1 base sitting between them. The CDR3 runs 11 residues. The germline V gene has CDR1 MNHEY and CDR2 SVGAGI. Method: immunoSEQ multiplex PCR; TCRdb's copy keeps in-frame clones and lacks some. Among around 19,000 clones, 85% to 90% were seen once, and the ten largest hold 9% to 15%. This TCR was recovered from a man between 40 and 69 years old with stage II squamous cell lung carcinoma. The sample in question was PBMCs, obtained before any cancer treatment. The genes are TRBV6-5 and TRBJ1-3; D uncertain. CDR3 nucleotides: TGTGCCAGCAGTTTTGGAAACACCATATATTTT. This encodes CASSFGNTIYF.